Listed here are 10 T cell receptor beta chains from one sample, sequenced in a study of blood T cells in healthy people across ages. Primed by a sample-barcoded 5' primer and a J-beta primer mix, a second PCR proceeded for roughly 6 to 12 cycles. TCRdb reprocessed the 5' RACE reads with MiXCR, giving one entry per CDR3 protein. The repertoire includes some 1.6 million distinct CDR3 sequences, 30% to 35% of them detected once, and roughly 10% sits in the top ten. The sample taken for sequencing was blood. The receptors were sampled from a woman in her 30s in good health.

In DNA, the CDR3 is TGTGCCATCAGATACGTTCCGGGACTAGCGGGAGATGGGGGTGAGCAGTTCTTC. Its translation is CAIRYVPGLAGDGGEQFF. The rearrangement uses TRBV10-3 and TRBJ2-1; 14 bases are shared with TRBD2. The V segment lost 6 bases and the J segment 9 bases; nucleotides outside the gene matches: 16. CDR1 and CDR2 from the germline V gene are ENHRY and SYGVKD. This CDR3 is built from 18 residues.

The V and J genes are TRBV28 and TRBJ2-3, with a tentative D call TRBD1 (6 bases). The length of the CDR3 is 19 residues. V was cut by 7 bases and J by 1 base, with 27 bases left in between. Germline-derived CDR1 and CDR2 are MDHEN and SYDVKM. For the CDR3, the DNA is TGTGCCAGCACCCTCGTTGGGGGCAACCCACGAGATGGCACAGATACGCAGTATTTT. Translation: CASTLVGGNPRDGTDTQYF.

This clonotype came up a few times. V is TRBV6-6 and J is TRBJ1-2, with D perhaps matching TRBD1 (5 bases). In germline, CDR1 is MNHNY, CDR2 SVGAGI (reference sequence). CDR3 length: 13 amino acids. The ends were cut back, 4 bases at V and 7 bases at J, with 13 bases in the middle. The CDR3 nucleotides read TGTGCCAGCAGTTCCCTCACGGGGCCTGGCTACACCTTC. Amino acids: CASSSLTGPGYTF.

The chain uses TRBV5-1 and TRBJ2-3; a possible D gene is TRBD1 (6 bases). Germline lookup yields CDR1 SGHRS and CDR2 YFSETQ. Trimming removed 9 bases at V and 1 base at J, with 12 bases between. The CDR3 totals 13 residues. The DNA of the CDR3 is TGCGCCACGAGGACAGCTGGCACAGATACGCAGTATTTT. Amino acids: CATRTAGTDTQYF.

A note on this clonotype: One junction end does not reproduce the germline sequence, and a read error may be involved. This chain joins TRBV25-1 and TRBJ1-2, with D possibly matching TRBD1 (6 bases). The germline V gene encodes CDR1 MGHDK and CDR2 SYGVNS. The CDR3 runs to 17 residues. The CDR3: CAGSERGSGHLLYGYTF. Here the CDR3 DNA reads TGTGCCGGCAGTGAGAGGGGGTCGGGACACCTTCTCTATGGCTACACCTTC.

As concerns this clonotype: The germline gene is not matched at one end of the junction; a read error may be the cause. The chain joins TRBV12-3 or TRBV12-4 to TRBJ2-5; 10 positions agree with TRBD1. The J call is doubtful: the DNA matches TRBJ2-7 better. The length of the CDR3 is 14 residues. This chain's CDR3 is CAGSFGTGVYEQYF. In DNA, the CDR3 is TGTGCCGGCAGTTTCGGGACAGGGGTCTACGAGCAGTACTTC.

There are many counts of this clonotype. The gene calls are TRBV29-1 and TRBJ2-7, with 9 bases that match TRBD1. Germline values: CDR1 SQVTM, CDR2 ANQGSEA. The CDR3 is 17 amino acids. The V segment lost 2 bases and the J segment 4 bases; nucleotides outside the gene matches: 15. The CDR3 nucleotides are TGCAGCGTTGAAACTCGAGGAAGGGGACAGGGTGGGTACGAGCAGTACTTC. Translation gives CSVETRGRGQGGYEQYF.

The V and J genes are TRBV20-1 and TRBJ1-5; possibly TRBD1 for D (5 bases). The CDR3 runs 15 residues. Per germline, CDR1 DFQATT and CDR2 SNEGSKA (reference sequence). The V end was cut by 6 bases, the J end by 2 bases, with 17 bases between. The CDR3 DNA reads as TGCAGTGCACGAGGGGCAGTACAGGGCAATCAGCCCCAGCATTTT. This gives the protein CSARGAVQGNQPQHF.

This clonotype was counted ten times or more. The V call is TRBV5-6, the J call TRBJ2-7; 9 bases line up with TRBD2. The germline gives CDR1 SGHDT, CDR2 YYEEEE. The CDR3 length is 15 residues. J was trimmed by 0 bases and V by 4 bases; bases with no gene match: 5. The CDR3 loop is CASSTLAGASYEQYF. CDR3 nucleotide sequence: TGTGCCAGCAGCACGTTAGCGGGGGCCTCCTACGAGCAGTACTTC.

The chain couples TRBV7-9 to TRBJ2-7; 8 bases agree with TRBD1. The trim removed 1 base at V and 4 bases at J, leaving 9 bases unmatched. The CDR3 covers 16 residues. Germline V gene data show CDR1 as SEHNR and CDR2 as FQNEAQ (reference sequence). The CDR3 region is CASSLDISRGQYEQYF. As DNA, the CDR3 is TGTGCCAGCAGCTTAGATATAAGCAGGGGGCAATACGAGCAGTACTTC. The variable domain in full, completed from reference TRBV7-9 and TRBJ2-7, reads DTGVSQNPRHKITKRGQNVTFRCDPISEHNRLYWYRQTLGQGPEFLTYFQNEAQLEKSRLLSDRFSAERPKGSFSTLEIQRTEQGDSAMYLCASSLDISRGQYEQYFGPGTRLTVT.